This TCR beta chain originates from a study of brain T cells in children with intractable seizures. J gave up 10 bases and V 2 bases, and 3 bases lay outside the gene matches. CDR3 length: 15 amino acids. The germline gives CDR1 SGHRS, CDR2 YFSETQ. The study's findings and limits: Only CDR3 sequence similarity suggested viral specificity, without known HCMV serostatus. Absence of clones before surgery may stem from lower sequencing depth.

Specified time point: blood from clinic visit 5 months post-surgery; TSC patient then seizure free. Patients received at least one anti-epileptic drug before surgery. A remark on this clone: Its specificity is not known.

Clones were sequenced by immunoSEQ multiplex PCR, and TCRdb holds only the in-frame ones, with some missing. The data show about 350,000 clones, about 93% seen once. The J gene is TRBJ2-1, the V gene TRBV5-1, with TRBD2 identical over 16 bases. The source material was peripheral blood, sampled about 5 months after surgery. The source of this sequence is a boy less than two years old with tuberous sclerosis and intractable seizures. In nucleotides, the CDR3 is TGCGCCAGCAGCTTCGGGACTAGCGGGAGGGGGGAGCAGTTCTTC. Amino acids: CASSFGTSGRGEQFF. Combining the CDR3 with reference TRBV5-1 and TRBJ2-1 gives the whole variable domain KAGVTQTPRYLIKTRGQQVTLSCSPISGHRSVSWYQQTPGQGLQFLFEYFSETQRNKGNFPGRFSGRQFSNSRSEMNVSTLELGDSALYLCASSFGTSGRGEQFFGPGTRLTVL.